The 20 T cell receptor beta chains below were found in one sample sequenced in a study of graft-versus-host responses after intestinal transplantation. Libraries were prepared by immunoSEQ multiplex PCR; TCRdb keeps only in-frame clonotypes and omits some of them. The sample yields 100,000 or so clones, 90% to 95% seen once. Their antigens are not known. Sequenced here: unstimulated CD4+ T cells sorted from spleen or lymph node cells, sampled before intestinal transplant. The receptor source for this set is a human donor who received an intestinal transplant.

As DNA, the CDR3 is TGTGCCAGCAGCCTAACAGGGTACGGAAACACCATATATTTT. It codes for CASSLTGYGNTIYF. This chain links TRBV4-2 with TRBJ1-3; weak D call: TRBD1 (6 bases). CDR1 is LGHNA, CDR2 YNFKEQ, per germline. The germline V and J ends were trimmed by 4 bases and 4 bases, with 11 bases remaining between them. The CDR3 has 14 amino acids.

This chain links TRBV9 with TRBJ2-7, with D possibly TRBD1 on 6 matching bases. Trimming pared 1 base from V and 4 bases from J, leaving 12 bases between. Per germline, CDR1 SGDLS and CDR2 YYNGEE. The CDR3 loop spans 14 amino acids. The CDR3 here is CASSVQPDSYEQYF. In nucleotides, the CDR3 is TGTGCCAGCAGCGTACAACCGGACAGTTACGAGCAGTACTTC.

The CDR3 nucleotides are TGTGCCAGCACCTTGGGACTAGTGTACGGGGAGCTGTTTTTT. This sequence encodes CASTLGLVYGELFF. The chain combines TRBV28 with TRBJ2-2; 8 positions agree with TRBD2. The CDR3 is made up of 14 amino acids. Per the germline V gene, CDR1 is MDHEN and CDR2 is SYDVKM. V lost 7 bases and J lost 7; bases outside the gene matches: 8.

The chain uses TRBV6-1 and TRBJ1-6; 8 bases match TRBD1. Germline-derived CDR1 and CDR2 are MNHNS and SASEGT. This CDR3 comprises 14 residues. The trim removed 3 bases at V and 5 bases at J, leaving 0 bases unmatched. CDR3 bases: TGTGCCAGCAGTGAGGACAGGGATAATTCACCCCTCCACTTT. Encoded protein: CASSEDRDNSPLHF.

This chain joins TRBV4-1 and TRBJ2-1, with 9 bases that match TRBD2. The CDR3 sequence is 17 residues long. The V gene's germline CDR1 is MGHRA and CDR2 YSYEKL. The trim removed 3 bases at V and 4 bases at J, leaving 10 bases unmatched. The CDR3 sequence: CASSQEGRAGGYNEQFF. In DNA, the CDR3 is TGCGCCAGCAGCCAGGAAGGGAGGGCGGGGGGGTACAATGAGCAGTTCTTC.

The V and J genes are TRBV6-5 and TRBJ1-1; D unresolved. Germline V lookup: CDR1 MNHEY, CDR2 SVGAGI. Trimming removed 4 bases from V and 1 base from J, with 13 bases in between. The CDR3 consists of 15 residues. In DNA form, the CDR3 reads TGTGCCAGCAGTTCAGGTGGTAGAACGAACACTGAAGCTTTCTTT. It specifies CASSSGGRTNTEAFF.

J is TRBJ2-7 and V is TRBV7-2; TRBD1 is a possible D gene (6 bases). CDR1 SGHTA and CDR2 FQGNSA come from the germline V gene. This CDR3 spans 12 amino acids. Trimming removed 5 bases at V and 4 bases at J, with 9 bases between. CDR3 sequence reads: CASSLQGYEQYF. CDR3 nucleotides: TGTGCCAGCAGCCTACAGGGATACGAGCAGTACTTC.

The chain links TRBV28 to TRBJ2-3; 9 nucleotides align to TRBD1. The length of the CDR3 is 14 residues. The germline V gene encodes CDR1 MDHEN and CDR2 SYDVKM. J lost 4 bases, V lost 9 bases, and 8 bases had no gene match. The CDR3 nucleotides are TGTGCCAGTTTAGGGGACAGGGCCCCAGATACGCAGTATTTT. Translation gives CASLGDRAPDTQYF.

This chain connects TRBV6-1 to TRBJ2-3; 14 positions agree with TRBD2. Trimming at V came to 6 bases and at J to 4 bases, leaving 3 bases not matched to a gene. In germline, CDR1 is MNHNS, CDR2 SASEGT. The CDR3 covers 15 residues. The DNA of the CDR3 is TGTGCCAGCAGGGGGACTAGCGGGAGTGCAGATACGCAGTATTTT. Translating it yields CASRGTSGSADTQYF.

CDR3 nucleotides: TGTGCCAGCAGTATACTGGGACAGGGAGGCCTCAATGAGCAGTTCTTC. This encodes CASSILGQGGLNEQFF. V and J are TRBV28 and TRBJ2-1; 9 bases agree with TRBD1. The germline V gene encodes CDR1 MDHEN and CDR2 SYDVKM. The CDR3 has 16 amino acids. Unmatched junction bases numbered 11, after V lost 5 bases and J lost 6 bases.

This sequence joins TRBV10-3 and TRBJ2-7; perhaps TRBD2 as D (6 bases). The CDR3 has 13 residues. V lost 3 bases, J lost 5 bases, and 11 bases lay in between. Germline CDR1 and CDR2: ENHRY and SYGVKD. In nucleotides, the CDR3 is TGTGCCATCAGTGACGCGGGACCTGACGAGCAGTACTTC. Amino acids: CAISDAGPDEQYF.

The chain recombines TRBV30 with TRBJ2-1; TRBD2 matches at 7 bases. The V and J ends lost 8 bases and 0 bases, in that order; junction bases with no gene match: 13. Germline CDR1 GTSNPN, CDR2 SVGIG (reference sequence). The CDR3 covers 16 residues. In DNA form, the CDR3 reads TGTGCCGGACCGAGGGTAGGCGGGAGCTCCTACAATGAGCAGTTCTTC. Residues: CAGPRVGGSSYNEQFF. The full variable domain, with the rest looked up from reference TRBV30 and TRBJ2-1, is SQTIHQWPATLVQPVGSPLSLECTVEGTSNPNLYWYRQAAGRGLQLLFYSVGIGQISSEVPQNLSASRPQDRQFILSSKKLLLSDSGFYLCAGPRVGGSSYNEQFFGPGTRLTVL.

V gene TRBV4-3 combines with J gene TRBJ2-5; a weak D match, TRBD1 (6 bases). Germline lookup yields CDR1 LGHNA and CDR2 YSLEER. CDR3 length: 15 residues. Trimming stripped 1 base from V and 13 bases from J, with 22 bases between. The CDR3 coding sequence is TGCGCCAGCAGCCAAGTGATAGGTTTTGGTACAGGGCGGTACTTC. It is translated as CASSQVIGFGTGRYF.

This chain links TRBV30 with TRBJ1-1; 9 nucleotides align to TRBD1. Trimming at V came to 4 bases and at J to 3 bases, leaving 9 bases not matched to a gene. This CDR3 comprises 15 residues. Germline V gives CDR1 GTSNPN, CDR2 SVGIG (reference sequence). Here the CDR3 DNA reads TGTGCCTGGACCCCTAAACAGGGGGCCGACACTGAAGCTTTCTTT. Translating gives CAWTPKQGADTEAFF.

J is TRBJ1-1 and V is TRBV6-5; no definite D call. The CDR3 has 11 residues. From germline, CDR1 is MNHEY and CDR2 SVGAGI. Trimming shortened V by 10 bases and J by 1 base, and 7 bases separated the two germline ends. CDR3 region: CATGRNTEAFF. The CDR3 DNA sequence: TGTGCCACCGGGAGGAACACTGAAGCTTTCTTT.

The rearrangement links TRBV2 to TRBJ1-3, with D unclear. CDR1 and CDR2 (germline): SNHLY, FYNNEI. Trimming pared 10 bases from V and 8 bases from J, leaving 15 bases between. CDR3 length equals 12 residues. In DNA form, the CDR3 reads TGTGCCACCTCAAAAGGAGGAGACACCATATATTTT. Translating it yields CATSKGGDTIYF.

This clone appeared once. The J gene is TRBJ2-7, the V gene TRBV5-1, with 9 positions matching TRBD1. This CDR3 comprises 16 residues. V lost 3 bases to trimming and J lost 3 bases; unmatched junction nucleotides: 10. Germline V gene lookup returns CDR1 SGHRS and CDR2 YFSETQ. CDR3 region: CASSWGYPTGGYEQYF. For the CDR3, the DNA is TGCGCCAGCAGCTGGGGCTATCCGACAGGGGGCTACGAGCAGTACTTC.

The V call is TRBV9, the J call TRBJ2-5, with 7 bases that match TRBD1. V lost 4 bases and J lost 5; bases outside the gene matches: 8. Germline loops: CDR1 SGDLS, CDR2 YYNGEE. The CDR3 covers 14 residues. DNA of the CDR3: TGTGCCAGCAGCTGGGACAGCACCGGGGAGACCCAGTACTTC. Translation: CASSWDSTGETQYF.

The rearrangement links TRBV6-5 to TRBJ2-1; 8 nucleotides line up with TRBD2. This CDR3 spans 15 amino acids. CDR1 is MNHEY and CDR2 is SVGAGI in the germline V gene. The V and J ends lost 5 bases and 7 bases, in that order; junction bases with no gene match: 10. CDR3 loop: CASSKSGRAGNEQFF. CDR3 bases: TGTGCCAGCAGTAAGTCCGGGAGGGCCGGGAATGAGCAGTTCTTC.

The rearrangement links TRBV2 to TRBJ2-3; TRBD2 matches 13 bases. The V segment lost 6 bases and the J segment 7 bases; nucleotides outside the gene matches: 16. CDR1 is SNHLY, CDR2 FYNNEI, per germline. This CDR3 is built from 18 residues. For the CDR3, the DNA is TGTGCCAGCAGGCCGGGGGTACTAGCGGGAGGGGGGTGTAATACGCAGTATTTT. Translated: CASRPGVLAGGGCNTQYF.